The rows below give T cell receptor beta chains drawn from one sample of a study of Graves' ophthalmopathy and Graves' hyperthyroidism. From the multiplex PCR reads, TCRdb called clonotypes with MiXCR, one entry per CDR3 protein. The sample contains 340,000 or so distinct CDR3 sequences, about a sixth of which appear only once. Sequences were obtained from peripheral blood. Source of these receptors: an adult man with Graves' ophthalmopathy. The CDR3 runs from the conserved cysteine through the conserved F or W. The D gene is left open where the match is weak. Size is stated for part of the rows, as once, few or many counts, or as a class when the clone is expanded.

size: many
J: TRBJ2-2
D: TRBD2
V: TRBV12-3/TRBV12-4
DNA: TGTGCCAGCAGTTTAGCGCGCGGCGGGAGGGCCACCGGGGAGCTGTTTTTT
CDR3: CASSLARGGRATGELFF

size: many
J: TRBJ1-1
D: NA
V: TRBV29-1
DNA: TGCAGCGTTGATCGCGGACAGAACACTGAAGCTTTCTTT
CDR3: CSVDRGQNTEAFF

size: NA
J: TRBJ1-2
D: TRBD1
V: TRBV6-1
DNA: TGTGCCAGCTTCCAGGACAGGGGTGGCTCTGGCTACACCTTC
CDR3: CASFQDRGGSGYTF

size: few
J: TRBJ2-7
D: TRBD1
V: TRBV15
DNA: TGTGCCACCAGCCTCCCGGGACAGGGGAACTACGAGCAGTACTTC
CDR3: CATSLPGQGNYEQYF

size: many
J: TRBJ2-7
D: NA
V: TRBV4-1
DNA: TGCGCCAGCAGCCAAGTGAGTGGACTACCCTACGAGCAGTACTTC
CDR3: CASSQVSGLPYEQYF

size: NA
J: TRBJ1-5
D: NA
V: TRBV27
DNA: TGTGCCAGCAGTTTCGGGGGGGCGCAGGCCAATCAGCCCCAGCATTTT
CDR3: CASSFGGAQANQPQHF

size: many
J: TRBJ2-7
D: TRBD2
V: TRBV3-1
DNA: TGTGCCAGCAGCCCCGGGACTAGCGGGAGCGAGCAGTACTTC
CDR3: CASSPGTSGSEQYF

size: NA
J: TRBJ2-5
D: NA
V: TRBV12-5
DNA: TGTGCTAGTGGTTTGACAGGGACAGAGACCCAGTACTTC
CDR3: CASGLTGTETQYF

size: many
J: TRBJ2-7
D: NA
V: TRBV6-2/TRBV6-3
DNA: TGTGCCAGCAGTCGCTCAGAGGTCTACGAGCAGTACTTC
CDR3: CASSRSEVYEQYF

size: many
J: TRBJ2-2
D: NA
V: TRBV12-3/TRBV12-4
DNA: TGTGCCAGCACTCCCCTCGGCGAACACACCGGGGAGCTGTTTTTT
CDR3: CASTPLGEHTGELFF

size: many
J: TRBJ1-5
D: TRBD1
V: TRBV27
DNA: TGTGCCAGCAGTTTAAGGGGGGGGAGGACAGGAGTCAATCAGCCCCAGCATTTT
CDR3: CASSLRGGRTGVNQPQHF

size: many
J: TRBJ1-5
D: NA
V: TRBV30
DNA: TGTGCCTGGAGTGTCAGGGCGGATCAGCCCCAGCATTTT
CDR3: CAWSVRADQPQHF

size: many
J: TRBJ1-2
D: NA
V: TRBV28
DNA: TGTGCCGCCCTCCTAGGGCCCTATGGCTACACCTTC
CDR3: CAALLGPYGYTF

size: once
J: TRBJ1-1
D: NA
V: TRBV12-5
DNA: TGTGCTAGTGGTTTGATCGGGAATAGGATGAACACTGAAGCTTTCTTT
CDR3: CASGLIGNRMNTEAFF

size: many
J: TRBJ2-7
D: NA
V: TRBV9
DNA: TGTGCCAGCAGCCTCCAACCGGCGTCCTACGAGCAGTACTTC
CDR3: CASSLQPASYEQYF

size: few
J: TRBJ2-7
D: TRBD1
V: TRBV15
DNA: TGTGCCACCAGCAGGGAGACAGGGAGTGCCTACGAGCAGTACTTC
CDR3: CATSRETGSAYEQYF

size: many
J: TRBJ1-2
D: NA
V: TRBV5-4
DNA: TGTGCCAGCAGCTTGGGGGTTAACTATGGCTACACCTTC
CDR3: CASSLGVNYGYTF

size: many
J: TRBJ1-5
D: TRBD1
V: TRBV12-3/TRBV12-4
DNA: TGTGCCAGCAGCCTACAGGGGGGTCAGCCCCAGCATTTT
CDR3: CASSLQGGQPQHF

size: many
J: TRBJ2-7
D: NA
V: TRBV14
DNA: TGTGCCAGCAGTCCGACAGGGAGGAAGTTGGGCGAGCAGTACTTC
CDR3: CASSPTGRKLGEQYF

size: NA
J: TRBJ2-5
D: TRBD2
V: TRBV19
DNA: TGTGCCAGTAGGTTCCGGGAGGGGACCCAGTACTTC
CDR3: CASRFREGTQYF

size: few
J: TRBJ2-6
D: NA
V: TRBV2
DNA: TGTGCCAGCAGCCTATGGGGGTCCTCTGGGGCCAACGTCCTGACTTTC
CDR3: CASSLWGSSGANVLTF

size: many
J: TRBJ1-2
D: TRBD1
V: TRBV29-1
DNA: TGCAGCGTTGCAGTACAGGGGGTGGGTGGCTACACCTTC
CDR3: CSVAVQGVGGYTF

size: NA
J: TRBJ2-7
D: TRBD1
V: TRBV6-1
DNA: TGTGCCAGCAGTGAAATATCCGGGACAGGCTCCTACGAGCAGTACTTC
CDR3: CASSEISGTGSYEQYF

size: many
J: TRBJ1-5
D: NA
V: TRBV5-1
DNA: TGCGCCAGCAGCTTGGAAACAGGATTCAATCAGCCCCAGCATTTT
CDR3: CASSLETGFNQPQHF

size: many
J: TRBJ2-5
D: NA
V: TRBV9
DNA: TGTGCCAGCAGCGACGGGCCTGAAGAGACCCAGTACTTC
CDR3: CASSDGPEETQYF

size: many
J: TRBJ1-2
D: TRBD1
V: TRBV6-1
DNA: TGTGCCAGCAGCCGGGGACAGGGGGCCGTCGACTATGGCTACACCTTC
CDR3: CASSRGQGAVDYGYTF

size: NA
J: TRBJ2-1
D: NA
V: TRBV30
DNA: TGTGCCTGGGGGGTGGGTGCGGGAATCTATGGGAATGAGCAGTTCTTC
CDR3: CAWGVGAGIYGNEQFF

size: many
J: TRBJ2-4
D: NA
V: TRBV20-1
DNA: TGCAGTGCTAGTCCTGGGGGGGGCTATGTGGCCAAAAACATTCAGTACTTC
CDR3: CSASPGGGYVAKNIQYF

size: many
J: TRBJ2-5
D: NA
V: TRBV6-2/TRBV6-3
DNA: TGTGCCAGCAGTTACCGACAGGAATCGTACCAAGAGACCCAGTACTTC
CDR3: CASSYRQESYQETQYF

size: many
J: TRBJ1-1
D: NA
V: TRBV6-1
DNA: TGTGCCAGCAGTGAACTCCAGGGAAACACTGAAGCTTTCTTT
CDR3: CASSELQGNTEAFF